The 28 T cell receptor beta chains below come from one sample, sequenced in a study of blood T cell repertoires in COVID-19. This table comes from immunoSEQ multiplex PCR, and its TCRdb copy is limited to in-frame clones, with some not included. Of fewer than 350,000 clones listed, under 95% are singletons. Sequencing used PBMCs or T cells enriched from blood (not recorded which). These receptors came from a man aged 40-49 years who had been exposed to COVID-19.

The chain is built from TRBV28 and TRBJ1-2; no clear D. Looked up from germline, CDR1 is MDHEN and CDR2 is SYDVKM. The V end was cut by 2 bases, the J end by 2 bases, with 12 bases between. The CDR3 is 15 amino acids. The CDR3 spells CASSLPGSSNYGYTF. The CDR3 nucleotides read TGTGCCAGCAGTTTACCCGGGTCATCAAACTATGGCTACACCTTC.

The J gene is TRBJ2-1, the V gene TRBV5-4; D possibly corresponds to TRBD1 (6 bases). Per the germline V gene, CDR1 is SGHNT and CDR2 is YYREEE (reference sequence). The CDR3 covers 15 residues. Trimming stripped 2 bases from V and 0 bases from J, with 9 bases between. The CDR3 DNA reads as TGTGCCAGCAGCTTAGACAGGAGCTCCTACAATGAGCAGTTCTTC. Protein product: CASSLDRSSYNEQFF.

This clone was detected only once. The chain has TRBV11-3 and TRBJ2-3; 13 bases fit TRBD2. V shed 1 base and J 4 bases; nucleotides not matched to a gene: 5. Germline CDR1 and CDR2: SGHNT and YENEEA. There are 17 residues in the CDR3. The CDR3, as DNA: TGTGCCAGCAGCTTAGGTACTAGCGGGAGGGCCGCAGATACGCAGTATTTT. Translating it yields CASSLGTSGRAADTQYF. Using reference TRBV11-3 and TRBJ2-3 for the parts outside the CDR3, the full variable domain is EAGVVQSPRYKIIEKKQPVAFWCNPISGHNTLYWYLQNLGQGPELLIRYENEEAVDDSQLPKDRFSAERLKGVDSTLKIQPAELGDSAVYLCASSLGTSGRAADTQYFGPGTRLTVL.

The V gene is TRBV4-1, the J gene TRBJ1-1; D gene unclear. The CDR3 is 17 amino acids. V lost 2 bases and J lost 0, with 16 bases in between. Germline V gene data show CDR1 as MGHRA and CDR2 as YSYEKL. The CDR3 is CASSQLAPLRVNTEAFF. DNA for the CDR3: TGCGCCAGCAGCCAATTGGCCCCCCTGAGGGTGAACACTGAAGCTTTCTTT.

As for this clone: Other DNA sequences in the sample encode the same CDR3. As DNA, the CDR3 is TGTGCCACCAGTGATTTGGGACAGGGTTACAATGAGCAGTTCTTC. It specifies CATSDLGQGYNEQFF. The chain recombines TRBV24-1 with TRBJ2-1; 8 nucleotides align to TRBD1. V lost 0 bases and J lost 4; bases outside the gene matches: 1. The CDR3 is 15 residues long. The germline CDR1 and CDR2 sequences are KGHDR and SFDVKD.

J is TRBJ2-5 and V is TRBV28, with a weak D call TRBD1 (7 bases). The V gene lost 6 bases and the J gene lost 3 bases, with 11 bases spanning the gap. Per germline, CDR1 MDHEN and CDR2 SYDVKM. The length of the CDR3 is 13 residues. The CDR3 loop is CASSRGTEETQYF. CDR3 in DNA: TGTGCCAGCAGCCGGGGGACAGAAGAGACCCAGTACTTC.

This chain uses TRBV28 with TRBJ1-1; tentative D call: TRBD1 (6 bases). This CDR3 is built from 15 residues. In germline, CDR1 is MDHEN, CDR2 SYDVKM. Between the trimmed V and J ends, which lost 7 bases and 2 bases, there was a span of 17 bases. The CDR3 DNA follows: TGTGCCAGCACCGGGGGCGGGAGTCTTAACACTGAAGCTTTCTTT. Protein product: CASTGGGSLNTEAFF.

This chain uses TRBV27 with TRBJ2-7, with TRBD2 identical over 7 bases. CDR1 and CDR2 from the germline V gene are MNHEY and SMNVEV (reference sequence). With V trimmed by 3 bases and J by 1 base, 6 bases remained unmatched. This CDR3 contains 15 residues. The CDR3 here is CASSFNGGGSYEQYF. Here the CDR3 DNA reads TGTGCCAGCAGTTTTAATGGGGGGGGTTCCTACGAGCAGTACTTC.

CDR3 region: CATNTGTLETQYF. CDR3 bases: TGTGCCACCAATACCGGGACTTTAGAGACCCAGTACTTC. The chain has TRBV6-5 and TRBJ2-5; D perhaps matches TRBD2 (6 bases). Germline loops: CDR1 MNHEY, CDR2 SVGAGI. V gave up 10 bases and J gave up 4 bases, with 16 bases separating them. The CDR3 length is 13 residues.

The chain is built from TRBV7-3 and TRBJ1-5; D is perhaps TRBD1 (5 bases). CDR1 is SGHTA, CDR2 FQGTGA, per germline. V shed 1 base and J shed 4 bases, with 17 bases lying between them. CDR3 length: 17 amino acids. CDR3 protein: CASSLKGSPETNQPQHF. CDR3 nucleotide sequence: TGTGCCAGCAGCTTAAAGGGGTCCCCTGAAACTAATCAGCCCCAGCATTTT.

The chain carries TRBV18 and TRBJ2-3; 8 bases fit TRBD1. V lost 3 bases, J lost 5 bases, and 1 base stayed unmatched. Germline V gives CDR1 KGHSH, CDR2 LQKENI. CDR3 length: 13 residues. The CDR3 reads CASSPGQGDTQYF. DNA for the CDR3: TGTGCCAGCTCACCCGGACAGGGAGATACGCAGTATTTT.

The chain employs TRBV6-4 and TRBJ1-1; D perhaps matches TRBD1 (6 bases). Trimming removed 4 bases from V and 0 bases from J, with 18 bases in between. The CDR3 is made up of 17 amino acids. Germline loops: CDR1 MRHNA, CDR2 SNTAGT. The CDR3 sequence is CASSALRQTGLNTEAFF. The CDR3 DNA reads TGTGCCAGCAGTGCCCTGAGACAGACAGGCCTGAACACTGAAGCTTTCTTT.

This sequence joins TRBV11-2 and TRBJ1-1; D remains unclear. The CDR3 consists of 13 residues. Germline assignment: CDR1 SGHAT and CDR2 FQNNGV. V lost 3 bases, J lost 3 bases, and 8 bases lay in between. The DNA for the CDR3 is TGTGCCAGCAGCTTTGCGGATTACACTGAAGCTTTCTTT. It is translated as CASSFADYTEAFF.

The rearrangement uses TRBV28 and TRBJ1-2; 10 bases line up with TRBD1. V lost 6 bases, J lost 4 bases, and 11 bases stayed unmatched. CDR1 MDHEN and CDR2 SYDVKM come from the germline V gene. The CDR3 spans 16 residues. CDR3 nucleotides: TGTGCCAGCAGCTCCGGGACAGGGGCCGTCCTCTATGGCTACACCTTC. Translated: CASSSGTGAVLYGYTF.

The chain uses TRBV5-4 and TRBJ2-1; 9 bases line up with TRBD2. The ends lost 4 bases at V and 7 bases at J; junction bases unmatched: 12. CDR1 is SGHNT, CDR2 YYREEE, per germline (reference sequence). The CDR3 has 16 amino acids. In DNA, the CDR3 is TGTGCCAGCAGCGGGCCCCGACTAGCGGAGGGAAATGAGCAGTTCTTC. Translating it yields CASSGPRLAEGNEQFF. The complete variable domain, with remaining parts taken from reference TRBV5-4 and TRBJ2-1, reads ETGVTQSPTHLIKTRGQQVTLRCSSQSGHNTVSWYQQALGQGPQFIFQYYREEENGRGNFPPRFSGLQFPNYSSELNVNALELDDSALYLCASSGPRLAEGNEQFFGPGTRLTVL.

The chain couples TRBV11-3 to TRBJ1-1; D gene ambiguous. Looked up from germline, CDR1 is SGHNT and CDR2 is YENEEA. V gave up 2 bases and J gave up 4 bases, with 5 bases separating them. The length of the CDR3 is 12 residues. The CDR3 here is CASSLPVTEAFF. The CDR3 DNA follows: TGTGCCAGCAGCTTACCGGTCACTGAAGCTTTCTTT. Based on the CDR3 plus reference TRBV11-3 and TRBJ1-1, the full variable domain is EAGVVQSPRYKIIEKKQPVAFWCNPISGHNTLYWYLQNLGQGPELLIRYENEEAVDDSQLPKDRFSAERLKGVDSTLKIQPAELGDSAVYLCASSLPVTEAFFGQGTRLTVV.

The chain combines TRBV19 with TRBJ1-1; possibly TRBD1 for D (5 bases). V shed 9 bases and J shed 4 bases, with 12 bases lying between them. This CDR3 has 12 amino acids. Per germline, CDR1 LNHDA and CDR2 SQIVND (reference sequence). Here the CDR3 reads CASRDQLTEAFF. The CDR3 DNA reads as TGTGCCAGCAGGGATCAACTCACTGAAGCTTTCTTT.

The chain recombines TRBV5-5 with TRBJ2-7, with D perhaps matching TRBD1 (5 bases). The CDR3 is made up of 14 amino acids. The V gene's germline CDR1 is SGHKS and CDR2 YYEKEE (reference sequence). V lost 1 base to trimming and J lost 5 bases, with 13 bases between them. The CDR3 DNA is TGTGCCAGCAGCTTGATAACTCAGGGCCACGAGCAGTACTTC. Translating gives CASSLITQGHEQYF.

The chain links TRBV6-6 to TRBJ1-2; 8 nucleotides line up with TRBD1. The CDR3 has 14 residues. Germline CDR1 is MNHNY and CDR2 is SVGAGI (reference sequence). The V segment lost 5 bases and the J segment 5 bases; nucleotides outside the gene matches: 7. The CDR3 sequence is CASSPGGATYGYTF. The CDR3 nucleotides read TGTGCCAGCAGTCCAGGGGGCGCGACATATGGCTACACCTTC.

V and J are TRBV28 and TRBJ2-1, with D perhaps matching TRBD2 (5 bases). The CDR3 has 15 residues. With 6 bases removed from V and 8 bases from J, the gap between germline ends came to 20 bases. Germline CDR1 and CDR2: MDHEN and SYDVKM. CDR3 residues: CASSRLLAPTDEQFF. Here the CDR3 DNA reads TGTGCCAGCAGCAGACTCCTAGCACCCACGGATGAGCAGTTCTTC.

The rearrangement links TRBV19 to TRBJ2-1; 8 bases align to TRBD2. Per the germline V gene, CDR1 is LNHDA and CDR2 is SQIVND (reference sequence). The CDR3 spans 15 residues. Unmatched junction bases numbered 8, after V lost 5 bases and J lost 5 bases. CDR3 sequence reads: CASSVSSGADNEQFF. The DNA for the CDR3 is TGTGCCAGTAGTGTAAGTAGCGGGGCCGACAATGAGCAGTTCTTC.

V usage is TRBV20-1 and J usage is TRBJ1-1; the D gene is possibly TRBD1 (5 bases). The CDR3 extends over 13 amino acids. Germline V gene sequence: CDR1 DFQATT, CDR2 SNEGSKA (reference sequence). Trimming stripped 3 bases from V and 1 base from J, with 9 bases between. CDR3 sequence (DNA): TGCAGTGCTAGTCGGCAGGGGAACACTGAAGCTTTCTTT. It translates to CSASRQGNTEAFF.

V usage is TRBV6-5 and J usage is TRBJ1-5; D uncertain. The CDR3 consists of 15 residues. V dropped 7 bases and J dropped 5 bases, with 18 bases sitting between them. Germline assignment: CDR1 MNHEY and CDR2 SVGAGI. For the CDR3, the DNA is TGTGCCAGCACCCCCGGTGAAAAGTTGTATCAGCCCCAGCATTTT. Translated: CASTPGEKLYQPQHF.

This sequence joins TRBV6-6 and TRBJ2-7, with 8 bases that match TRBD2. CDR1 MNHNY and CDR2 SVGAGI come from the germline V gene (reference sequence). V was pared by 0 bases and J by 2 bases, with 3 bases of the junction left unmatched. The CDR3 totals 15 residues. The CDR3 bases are TGTGCCAGCAGTTACTCGCGGCGGGAGGCCTACGAGCAGTACTTC. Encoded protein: CASSYSRREAYEQYF.

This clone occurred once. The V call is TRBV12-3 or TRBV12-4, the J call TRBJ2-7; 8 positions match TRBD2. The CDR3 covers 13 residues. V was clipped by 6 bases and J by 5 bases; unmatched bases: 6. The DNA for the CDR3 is TGTGCCAGCAGCCCCCCCGGGGGGGACGAGCAGTACTTC. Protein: CASSPPGGDEQYF.

The CDR3 here is CASSVTGDQPQHF. CDR3 nucleotide sequence: TGTGCCAGCAGCGTAACAGGGGATCAGCCCCAGCATTTT. The rearrangement uses TRBV3-1 (or the pseudogene TRBV3-2) and TRBJ1-5; 7 nucleotides align to TRBD1. CDR1 and CDR2 (germline): LGHDT, YNNKEL (reference sequence). The CDR3 length is 13 residues. Trimming cost V 5 bases and J 5 bases; bases outside gene matches: 3.

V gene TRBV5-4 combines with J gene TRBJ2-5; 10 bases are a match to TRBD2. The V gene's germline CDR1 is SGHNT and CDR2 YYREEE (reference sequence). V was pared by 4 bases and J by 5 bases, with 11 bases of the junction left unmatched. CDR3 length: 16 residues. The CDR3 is CASSGEREGRGETQYF. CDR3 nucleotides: TGTGCCAGCAGCGGGGAGCGGGAGGGCCGGGGGGAGACCCAGTACTTC.

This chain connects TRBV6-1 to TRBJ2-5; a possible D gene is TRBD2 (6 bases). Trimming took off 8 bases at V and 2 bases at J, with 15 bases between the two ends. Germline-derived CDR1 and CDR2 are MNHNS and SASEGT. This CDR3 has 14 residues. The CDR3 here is CASGGRGTQETQYF. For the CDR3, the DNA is TGTGCCAGCGGTGGGCGCGGGACTCAAGAGACCCAGTACTTC.